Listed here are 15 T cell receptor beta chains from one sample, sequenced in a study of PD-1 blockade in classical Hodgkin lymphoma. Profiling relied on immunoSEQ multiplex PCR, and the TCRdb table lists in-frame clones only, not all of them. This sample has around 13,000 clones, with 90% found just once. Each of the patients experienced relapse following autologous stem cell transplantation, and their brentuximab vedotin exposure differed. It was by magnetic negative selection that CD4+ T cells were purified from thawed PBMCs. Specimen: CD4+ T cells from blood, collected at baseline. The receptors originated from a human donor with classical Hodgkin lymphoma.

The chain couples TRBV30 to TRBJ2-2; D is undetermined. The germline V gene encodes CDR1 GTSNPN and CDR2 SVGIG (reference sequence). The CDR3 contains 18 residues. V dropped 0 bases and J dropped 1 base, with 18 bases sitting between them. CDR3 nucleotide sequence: TGTGCCTGGAGTGTACTCGCCCTCTGGCGAAAGAACACCGGGGAGCTGTTTTTT. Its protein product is CAWSVLALWRKNTGELFF.

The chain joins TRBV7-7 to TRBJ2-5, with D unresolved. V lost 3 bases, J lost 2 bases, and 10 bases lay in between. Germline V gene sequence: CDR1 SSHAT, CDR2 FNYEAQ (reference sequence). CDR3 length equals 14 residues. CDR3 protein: CASSFGGAQETQYF. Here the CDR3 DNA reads TGTGCCAGCAGCTTTGGTGGCGCACAAGAGACCCAGTACTTC.

The CDR3 here is CAWSWGGLNEQYF. In DNA, the CDR3 is TGTGCCTGGAGTTGGGGGGGCTTGAACGAGCAGTACTTC. The V call is TRBV30, the J call TRBJ2-7, with D possibly TRBD2 on 7 matching bases. CDR3 length: 13 residues. V was cut by 2 bases and J by 5 bases, with 13 bases left in between. Germline CDR1 reads GTSNPN; CDR2 reads SVGIG (reference sequence).

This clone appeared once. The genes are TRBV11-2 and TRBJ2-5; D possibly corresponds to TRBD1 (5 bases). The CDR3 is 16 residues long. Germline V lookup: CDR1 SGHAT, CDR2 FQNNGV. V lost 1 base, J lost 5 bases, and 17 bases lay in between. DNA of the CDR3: TGTGCCAGCAGCTTAGGTTTGGGGCAGGGTGTGGAGACCCAGTACTTC. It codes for CASSLGLGQGVETQYF.

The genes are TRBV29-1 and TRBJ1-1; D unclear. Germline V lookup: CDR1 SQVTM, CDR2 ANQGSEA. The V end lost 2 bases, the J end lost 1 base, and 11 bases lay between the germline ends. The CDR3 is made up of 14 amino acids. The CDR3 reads CSVEYGKANTEAFF. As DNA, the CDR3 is TGCAGCGTTGAATACGGGAAGGCGAACACTGAAGCTTTCTTT.

The CDR3 nucleotides are TGCGCCAGCAGCTTACTAGCAGCCACAGATACGCAGTATTTT. Protein sequence: CASSLLAATDTQYF. The chain uses TRBV5-1 and TRBJ2-3, with D possibly being TRBD2 (6 bases). CDR1 is SGHRS and CDR2 is YFSETQ in the germline V gene. CDR3 length: 14 amino acids. Deletions cut 2 bases from V and 2 bases from J, with 9 bases between.

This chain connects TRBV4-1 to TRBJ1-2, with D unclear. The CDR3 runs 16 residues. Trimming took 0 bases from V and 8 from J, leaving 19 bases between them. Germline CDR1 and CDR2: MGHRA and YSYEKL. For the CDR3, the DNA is TGCGCCAGCAGCCAAGAGGTGGCCGAATTGATCCGGGGCTACACCTTC. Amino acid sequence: CASSQEVAELIRGYTF.

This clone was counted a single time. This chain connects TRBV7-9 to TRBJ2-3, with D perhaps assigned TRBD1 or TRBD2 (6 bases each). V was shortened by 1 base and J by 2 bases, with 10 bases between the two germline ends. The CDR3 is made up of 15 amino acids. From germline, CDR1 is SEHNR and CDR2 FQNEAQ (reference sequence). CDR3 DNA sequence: TGTGCCAGCAGCTTAGATTGGGGGGCCACAGATACGCAGTATTTT. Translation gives CASSLDWGATDTQYF.

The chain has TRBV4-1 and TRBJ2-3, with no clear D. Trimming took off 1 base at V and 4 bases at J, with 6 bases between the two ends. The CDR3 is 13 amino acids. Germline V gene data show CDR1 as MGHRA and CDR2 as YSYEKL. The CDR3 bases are TGCGCCAGCAGCCAAGGAAAGGCAGATACGCAGTATTTT. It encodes CASSQGKADTQYF.

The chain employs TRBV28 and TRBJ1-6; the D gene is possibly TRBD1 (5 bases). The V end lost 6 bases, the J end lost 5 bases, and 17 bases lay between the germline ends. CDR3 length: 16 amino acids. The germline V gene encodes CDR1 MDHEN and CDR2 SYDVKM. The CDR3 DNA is TGTGCCAGCAGGGGACGGCCCACAGTGGATAATTCACCCCTCCACTTT. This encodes CASRGRPTVDNSPLHF.

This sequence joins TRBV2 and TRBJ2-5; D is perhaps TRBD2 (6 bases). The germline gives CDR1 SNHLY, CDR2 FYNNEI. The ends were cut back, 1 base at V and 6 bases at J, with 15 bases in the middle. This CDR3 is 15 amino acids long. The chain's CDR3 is CASSEGTMGGKTQYF. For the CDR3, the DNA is TGTGCCAGCAGTGAAGGGACGATGGGGGGAAAGACCCAGTACTTC.

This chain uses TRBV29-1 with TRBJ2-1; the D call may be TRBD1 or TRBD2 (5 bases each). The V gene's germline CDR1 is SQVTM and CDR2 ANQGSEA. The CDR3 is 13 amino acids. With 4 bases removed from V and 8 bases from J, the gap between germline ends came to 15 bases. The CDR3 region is CSVVLKVGDEQFF. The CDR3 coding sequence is TGCAGCGTTGTTCTCAAGGTGGGGGATGAGCAGTTCTTC.

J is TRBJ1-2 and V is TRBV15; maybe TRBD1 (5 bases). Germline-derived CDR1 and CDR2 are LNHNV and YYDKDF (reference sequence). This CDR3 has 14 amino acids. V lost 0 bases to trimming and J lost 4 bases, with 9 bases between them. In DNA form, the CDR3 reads TGTGCCACCAGCAGAGATCAGGGAACCTATGGCTACACCTTC. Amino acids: CATSRDQGTYGYTF.

The CDR3 is CASSAGGYANTEAFF. The CDR3 nucleotides are TGCGCCAGCAGCGCAGGGGGCTACGCGAACACTGAAGCTTTCTTT. This chain links TRBV10-1 with TRBJ1-1; 8 nucleotides align to TRBD1. The CDR3 has 15 residues. Germline loops: CDR1 WNHNN, CDR2 SYGVQD (reference sequence). V trimming: 6 bases; J trimming: 1 base; junction bases outside the gene matches: 7.

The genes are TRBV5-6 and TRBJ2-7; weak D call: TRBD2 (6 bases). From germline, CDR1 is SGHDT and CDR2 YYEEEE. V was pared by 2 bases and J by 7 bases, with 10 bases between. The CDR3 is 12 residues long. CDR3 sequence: CASSFWRGEQYF. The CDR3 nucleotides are TGTGCCAGCAGCTTTTGGCGGGGTGAGCAGTACTTC.